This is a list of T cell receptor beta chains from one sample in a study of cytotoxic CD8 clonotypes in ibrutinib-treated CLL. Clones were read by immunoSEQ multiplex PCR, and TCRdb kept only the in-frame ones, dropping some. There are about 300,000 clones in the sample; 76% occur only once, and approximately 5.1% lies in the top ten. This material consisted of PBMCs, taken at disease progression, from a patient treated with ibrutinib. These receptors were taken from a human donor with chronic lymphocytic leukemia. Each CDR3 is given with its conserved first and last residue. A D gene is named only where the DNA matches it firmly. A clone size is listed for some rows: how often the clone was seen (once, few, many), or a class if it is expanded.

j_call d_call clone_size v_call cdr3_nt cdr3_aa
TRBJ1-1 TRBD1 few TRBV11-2 TGTGCCAGCAGCCCACGACAGGGGGCAAACACTGAAGCTTTCTTT CASSPRQGANTEAFF
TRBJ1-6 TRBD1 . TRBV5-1 TGCGCCAGCAGCAAATATGACAGGGATAATTCACCCCTCCACTTT CASSKYDRDNSPLHF
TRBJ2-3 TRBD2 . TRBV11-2 TGTGCCAGCAGCTTAGCGACTAGCGGGAGACGATCAGATACGCAGTATTTT CASSLATSGRRSDTQYF
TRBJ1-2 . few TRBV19 TGTGCCAGTAGTCCCCCCGGGGACGGCTACACCTTC CASSPPGDGYTF
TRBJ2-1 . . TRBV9 TGTGCCAGCAGCGTATCCGGGACTTCTACATACAATGAGCAGTTCTTC CASSVSGTSTYNEQFF
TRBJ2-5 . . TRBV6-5 TGTGCCAGCAGGGACATGCAAGAGACCCAGTACTTC CASRDMQETQYF
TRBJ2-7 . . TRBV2 TGTGCCAGAAACGGGGATGGCTCCTACGAGCAGTACTTC CARNGDGSYEQYF
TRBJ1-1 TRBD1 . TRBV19 TGTGCCAGTAGATCGGGGGGACAGCCCATGAACACTGAAGCTTTCTTT CASRSGGQPMNTEAFF
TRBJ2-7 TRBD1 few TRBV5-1 TGCGCCAGCAGCTCCTCGATGGACAGGGGGGTCTACGAGCAGTACTTC CASSSSMDRGVYEQYF
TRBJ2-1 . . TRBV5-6 TGTGCCAGCAGCTTGGCGGGGGCTCCTACATTTGAGCAGTTCTTC CASSLAGAPTFEQFF
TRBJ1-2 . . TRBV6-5 TGTGCCAGCAGTTACCCAGCCAGGGGACACTATGGCTACACCTTC CASSYPARGHYGYTF
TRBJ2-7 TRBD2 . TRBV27 TGTGCCAGCAGTATGGACGGGGGGGTACACTCCTACGAGCAGTACTTC CASSMDGGVHSYEQYF
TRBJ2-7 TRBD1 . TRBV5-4 TGTGCCAGCAGCTTCGTAGACAGGGTGAGGTCCTACGAGCAGTACTTC CASSFVDRVRSYEQYF
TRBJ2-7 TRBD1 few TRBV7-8 TGTGCCAGCAGCTTACCGACAGGGCGATCCTACGAGCAGTACTTC CASSLPTGRSYEQYF
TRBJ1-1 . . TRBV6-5 TGTGCCAGACTTAAAGCTGAAGCTTTCTTT CARLKAEAFF
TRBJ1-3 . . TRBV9 TGTGCCAGCAGCTCCTCGACAGCCCGAAACACCATATATTTT CASSSSTARNTIYF
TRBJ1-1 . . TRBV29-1 TGCAGCGTTGAGTCTGTGAGGGGTCTGTTGAACACTGAAGCTTTCTTT CSVESVRGLLNTEAFF
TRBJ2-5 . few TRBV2 TGTGCCAGCAGTGACAGGCGACAAGAGACCCAGTACTTC CASSDRRQETQYF
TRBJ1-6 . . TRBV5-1 TGCGCCAGCAGCTTTCAGCCAGCTAGGGGGAATTCACCCCTCCACTTT CASSFQPARGNSPLHF
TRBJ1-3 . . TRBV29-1 TGCAGCGTGTCCGGGACACCCAACTCTGGAAACACCATATATTTT CSVSGTPNSGNTIYF
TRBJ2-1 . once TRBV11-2 TGTGCCAGCAGCACGCTCATTGAGCAGTTCTTC CASSTLIEQFF
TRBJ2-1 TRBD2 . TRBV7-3 TGTGCCAGCAGCCCGATGAAGCTAGCGGGGTACAATGAGCAGTTCTTC CASSPMKLAGYNEQFF
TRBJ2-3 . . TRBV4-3 TGCGCCAGCAGCCAAGATATGACGGGAGATACGCAGTATTTT CASSQDMTGDTQYF
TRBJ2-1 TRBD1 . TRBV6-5 TGTGCCAGCGGGAGGACAGGGGACTCCTACAATGAGCAGTTCTTC CASGRTGDSYNEQFF
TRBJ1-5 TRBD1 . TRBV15 TGTGCCACCAGCAGATGGGACAGTAGCAATCAGCCCCAGCATTTT CATSRWDSSNQPQHF
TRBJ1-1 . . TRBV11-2 TGTGCCAGCAGCTTCGGGGGGCTGATGAACACTGAAGCTTTCTTT CASSFGGLMNTEAFF
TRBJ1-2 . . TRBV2 TGTGCCAGCAAGGGGCTCCATGGCTACACCTTC CASKGLHGYTF
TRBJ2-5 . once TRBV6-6 TGTGCCAGCAGTGCATCTAGCGTGGGCGGCAGGGCCCAGTACTTC CASSASSVGGRAQYF
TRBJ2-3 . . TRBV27 TGTGCCAGCAGTCGCGGACTTACAAGGGCAGATACGCAGTATTTT CASSRGLTRADTQYF
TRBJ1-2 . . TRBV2 TGTGCCAGCATACTGGACAGTCACAGCTATGGCTACACCTTC CASILDSHSYGYTF
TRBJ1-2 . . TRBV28 TGTGCCAGCAGTCTCCCGGCCGGGACATCTACTAACTATGGCTACACCTTC CASSLPAGTSTNYGYTF
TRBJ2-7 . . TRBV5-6 TGTGCCAGCAGCTTGGCGGGCCTTGACTACGAGCAGTACTTC CASSLAGLDYEQYF
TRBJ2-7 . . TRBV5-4 TGTGCCAGCAGCCCCGGTCAGGGGTACTCCTACGAGCAGTACTTC CASSPGQGYSYEQYF
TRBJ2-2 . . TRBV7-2 TGTGCCAGCAGCTTATATTGGGGGACCGGGGAGCTGTTTTTT CASSLYWGTGELFF
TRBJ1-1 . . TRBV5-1 TGCGCCAGCAGCTTGCTGCCAGGGTGGGTGGCCACTGAAGCTTTCTTT CASSLLPGWVATEAFF
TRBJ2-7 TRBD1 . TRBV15 TGTGCCACCAGCAGGAGACAGGGGGCGCGGGAGCAGTACTTC CATSRRQGAREQYF
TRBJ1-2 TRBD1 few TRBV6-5 TGTGCCAGCAGTTCGACTTTACCGGGACAGGGGTATGGCTACACCTTC CASSSTLPGQGYGYTF